These 14 T cell receptor beta chains share one sample of origin, sequenced in a study of cytomegalovirus exposure and HLA in healthy donors. PCR primers comprised 60 Vbeta and 13 Jbeta primers. The assay was immunoSEQ multiplex PCR, and TCRdb's table has in-frame clones only and misses some. The top ten clones hold around 5.8% of a sample with 85,000 to 120,000 clones, more than 65% of them seen once. The sequenced sample was PBMCs. These receptors all come from a woman aged 45 to 65 in good health and CMV-seropositive.

The chain joins TRBV5-8 to TRBJ1-2, with 7 bases fitting TRBD1. The V gene end was trimmed by 6 bases and the J gene end by 3 bases; junction bases not matched to a gene: 14. The CDR3 runs to 16 residues. CDR1 SGHTS and CDR2 YDEGEE come from the germline V gene. CDR3 sequence reads: CASIGYIRGHHYGYTF. The CDR3, as DNA: TGTGCCAGCATAGGTTATATAAGGGGGCACCACTATGGCTACACCTTC. Looking up the rest from reference TRBV5-8 and TRBJ1-2 gives the full variable domain: EAGVTQSPTHLIKTRGQQATLRCSPISGHTSVYWYQQALGLGLQFLLWYDEGEERNRGNFPPRFSGRQFPNYSSELNVNALELEDSALYLCASIGYIRGHHYGYTFGSGTRLTVV.

The chain links TRBV4-1 to TRBJ2-7; 9 bases are a match to TRBD1. Germline lookup yields CDR1 MGHRA and CDR2 YSYEKL. After removal of 3 bases from V and 7 bases from J, the junction contained 19 bases not matched to a gene. The CDR3 covers 18 residues. CDR3 amino acids: CASSHHTGGETIAREQYF. In nucleotides, the CDR3 is TGCGCCAGCAGCCATCACACAGGGGGCGAGACTATAGCGAGGGAGCAGTACTTC.

The chain recombines TRBV19 with TRBJ1-2; D is uncertain. V was pared by 4 bases and J by 4 bases, with 7 bases between. Germline V lookup: CDR1 LNHDA, CDR2 SQIVND (reference sequence). The CDR3 length is 12 residues. The CDR3 nucleotides are TGTGCCAGTAGTAGTACGGTCTATGGCTACACCTTC. As protein: CASSSTVYGYTF. Full variable domain (rest looked up from reference TRBV19 and TRBJ1-2): DGGITQSPKYLFRKEGQNVTLSCEQNLNHDAMYWYRQDPGQGLRLIYYSQIVNDFQKGDIAEGYSVSREKKESFPLTVTSAQKNPTAFYLCASSSTVYGYTFGSGTRLTVV.

The chain couples TRBV20-1 to TRBJ2-7, with 10 bases that match TRBD1. Germline CDR1 DFQATT, CDR2 SNEGSKA (reference sequence). The CDR3 contains 11 residues. CDR3 bases: TGCAGCGGGGACAGGGGAGACGAGCAGTACTTC. It specifies CSGDRGDEQYF.

This clone was recorded at least ten times. The rearrangement uses TRBV2 and TRBJ2-7; possibly TRBD1 for D (5 bases). This CDR3 has 14 amino acids. Germline V gene data show CDR1 as SNHLY and CDR2 as FYNNEI. Trimming removed 4 bases at V and 7 bases at J, with 17 bases between. Written as DNA, the CDR3 is TGTGCCAGCAGTGGCAGGGCCTCGAGAAGGGAGCAGTACTTC. It yields the protein CASSGRASRREQYF.

This clone was picked up a small number of times. This chain joins TRBV5-1 and TRBJ1-3, with a weak D call TRBD1 (5 bases). Germline V gene lookup returns CDR1 SGHRS and CDR2 YFSETQ. Trimming pared 0 bases from V and 5 bases from J, leaving 9 bases between. The CDR3 covers 14 residues. In DNA form, the CDR3 reads TGCGCCAGCAGCTTGGAGGCAGGGCGAAACACCATATATTTT. Residues: CASSLEAGRNTIYF.

With regard to this clone: Likely a read error: the CDR3 ends without its conserved phenylalanine or tryptophan. Because the CDR3's place on the DNA is in doubt, the DNA is left out and the CDR3 is given as listed by TCRdb. V usage is TRBV12-1 and J usage is TRBJ1-6; the D call of TRBD1 is as the table states it, not checked on the DNA. TRBV12-1 is an annotated pseudogene. The CDR3 extends over 10 residues, inclusive of both ends. The CDR3 is CASSLRDRGV.

This rearrangement joins TRBV7-2 to TRBJ1-1; TRBD1 agrees at 7 bases. J gave up 5 bases and V 5 bases, and 11 bases lay outside the gene matches. This CDR3 comprises 15 residues. Germline values: CDR1 SGHTA, CDR2 FQGNSA. The CDR3 DNA sequence: TGTGCCAGCAGCCCCCGGGGACAGACCGGGACTGAAGCTTTCTTT. This gives the protein CASSPRGQTGTEAFF.

In its sample, this clone was seen once. The chain employs TRBV19 and TRBJ2-7; 11 bases are a match to TRBD2. After removal of 5 bases from V and 6 bases from J, the junction contained 6 bases not matched to a gene. Germline CDR1 LNHDA, CDR2 SQIVND (reference sequence). The CDR3 runs to 14 residues. The CDR3: CASSPLAGGLEQYF. The CDR3, as DNA: TGTGCCAGTAGTCCATTAGCGGGGGGGCTCGAGCAGTACTTC.

V gene TRBV7-7 combines with J gene TRBJ2-2; 11 bases line up with TRBD1. Germline assignment: CDR1 SSHAT and CDR2 FNYEAQ (reference sequence). The CDR3 totals 18 residues. V was clipped by 1 base and J by 6 bases; unmatched bases: 10. The CDR3 here is CASSLDSSGTGGSGELFF. In DNA, the CDR3 is TGTGCCAGCAGCTTAGATAGTTCCGGGACAGGGGGTTCCGGGGAGCTGTTTTTT.

To note about this clone: A read error may account for a junction end that differs from germline. The chain couples TRBV7-9 to TRBJ1-2; perhaps TRBD1 as D (5 bases). Germline CDR1 reads SEHNR; CDR2 reads FQNEAQ (reference sequence). The CDR3 sequence is 16 residues long. The CDR3 nucleotides read TGTTCCAGCAGCTTAAAGAGGGGAGGGAGAAACTATGGCTACACCTTC. Residues: CSSSLKRGGRNYGYTF.

J is TRBJ2-5 and V is TRBV30; 11 nucleotides agree with TRBD2. CDR3 length: 14 amino acids. Germline CDR1 and CDR2: GTSNPN and SVGIG (reference sequence). With 4 bases clipped from V and 4 bases from J, the junction kept 5 bases outside the gene matches. The CDR3 DNA follows: TGTGCCTGGAATAGCGGGGGGGCACGAGAGACCCAGTACTTC. Translated, it gives CAWNSGGARETQYF.

This rearrangement joins TRBV18 to TRBJ1-4, with D tentatively TRBD1 (6 bases). V lost 3 bases and J 4 bases, leaving 15 bases between the germline ends. The CDR3 loop spans 16 amino acids. The germline gives CDR1 KGHSH, CDR2 LQKENI. The CDR3 DNA reads as TGTGCCAGCTCACCTGAGATACAGGGTCTTAATGAAAAACTGTTTTTT. It specifies CASSPEIQGLNEKLFF. Together with reference TRBV18 and TRBJ1-4, the CDR3 gives the full variable domain: NAGVMQNPRHLVRRRGQEARLRCSPMKGHSHVYWYRQLPEEGLKFMVYLQKENIIDESGMPKERFSAEFPKEGPSILRIQQVVRGDSAAYFCASSPEIQGLNEKLFFGSGTQLSVL.

The genes are TRBV2 and TRBJ2-5, with D perhaps TRBD2 (5 bases). The CDR3 is 14 amino acids. CDR1 is SNHLY, CDR2 FYNNEI, per germline. Between the trimmed V and J ends, which lost 5 bases and 7 bases, there was a span of 17 bases. CDR3 loop: CASSTGPPGRTQYF. In DNA form, the CDR3 reads TGTGCCAGCAGTACCGGGCCACCGGGGAGGACCCAGTACTTC.